This T cell receptor beta chain was captured in a study of T cell changes during pregnancy in multiple sclerosis. Generated by immunoSEQ multiplex PCR, the TCRdb table keeps only in-frame clones and is missing some. The table records about 69,000 clones, 75% to 90% of them present only once. The trim removed 7 bases at V and 2 bases at J, leaving 6 bases unmatched. CDR3 length: 15 amino acids. Per the germline V gene, CDR1 is SGHRS and CDR2 is YFSETQ. V gene TRBV5-1 combines with J gene TRBJ1-4; 9 bases match TRBD1. Material: peripheral blood, obtained before pregnancy. This TCR was sampled from a female donor with multiple sclerosis, enrolled in a pregnancy study. CDR3 protein: CASQGQGGTNEKLFF. CDR3 in DNA: TGCGCCAGCCAGGGACAGGGCGGCACTAATGAAAAACTGTTTTTT.